The 10 T cell receptor beta chains listed next were all sequenced from one sample in a study of beta chain features in type 1 diabetes. Reverse transcription of all isolated RNA meant that expressed TCRB transcripts were sequenced. Sequenced by immunoSEQ multiplex PCR; TCRdb stores in-frame clones only, minus some. The table has a few hundred thousand clones, around 16% seen once. Sequencing was done on a sample of naive CD4+ T cells from blood. The receptors derive from a woman under 30 in good health.

This clone has just a few counts. The V and J genes are TRBV4-3 and TRBJ2-1; 7 bases agree with TRBD2. The junction had 4 bases not matched to a gene; V was cut back by 5 bases and J by 6 bases. The germline V gene encodes CDR1 LGHNA and CDR2 YSLEER. The CDR3 has 13 amino acids. The CDR3 protein is CASSFGGGNEQFF. The CDR3 DNA reads as TGCGCCAGCAGCTTTGGGGGGGGCAATGAGCAGTTCTTC.

The chain joins TRBV18 to TRBJ2-1; 7 nucleotides align to TRBD2. The germline gives CDR1 KGHSH, CDR2 LQKENI. The CDR3 contains 15 residues. The V segment lost 0 bases and the J segment 11 bases; nucleotides outside the gene matches: 10. The CDR3 DNA reads as TGTGCCAGCTCACCACCGGTCGTTGCGGGAGAACAGCAGTTCTTC. Translating gives CASSPPVVAGEQQFF.

This clone showed up just once. This chain uses TRBV15 with TRBJ1-5; no reliable D call. Germline CDR1 and CDR2: LNHNV and YYDKDF (reference sequence). V lost 3 bases, J lost 7 bases, and 7 bases lay in between. The CDR3 covers 12 residues. CDR3 region: CATSSLLQPQHF. The CDR3 bases are TGTGCCACCAGCAGTTTACTACAGCCCCAGCATTTT.

This clone was counted between two and nine times. V and J are TRBV30 and TRBJ1-3; D is unresolved. This CDR3 has 13 residues. Deletions cut 0 bases from V and 0 bases from J, with 3 bases between. Per germline, CDR1 GTSNPN and CDR2 SVGIG (reference sequence). The CDR3 DNA follows: TGTGCCTGGAGTGTTATCTCTGGAAACACCATATATTTT. The encoded protein is CAWSVISGNTIYF.

CDR3 loop: CASSREGFGRHQTYEQYF. The CDR3 bases are TGCGCCAGCAGCCGGGAGGGTTTTGGGAGACACCAGACCTACGAGCAGTACTTC. The chain employs TRBV5-1 and TRBJ2-7; TRBD2 matches at 8 bases. CDR3 length: 18 amino acids. V gave up 4 bases and J gave up 2 bases; unmatched junction bases: 17. Per germline, CDR1 SGHRS and CDR2 YFSETQ.

The CDR3 nucleotides read TGTGCCAGCAGTACAAACAGGATCTTCTCCTACGAGCAGTACTTC. This translates into CASSTNRIFSYEQYF. The chain combines TRBV2 with TRBJ2-7; tentatively, D is TRBD1 (5 bases). Germline loops: CDR1 SNHLY, CDR2 FYNNEI. The V end was cut by 5 bases, the J end by 0 bases, with 14 bases between. The CDR3 has 15 amino acids.

This clone was recorded a few times. The chain links TRBV7-2 to TRBJ2-5; a weak D match, TRBD2 (5 bases). The V and J ends lost 5 bases and 5 bases respectively, with 15 bases between them. Germline CDR1 and CDR2: SGHTA and FQGNSA. The CDR3 is 14 residues long. The CDR3 is CASSRTGIVETQYF. CDR3 coding DNA: TGTGCCAGCAGCCGTACGGGGATAGTCGAGACCCAGTACTTC.

This clone came up a few times. V gene TRBV18 combines with J gene TRBJ2-6; no clear D gene. The V end lost 2 bases, the J end lost 2 bases, and 7 bases lay between the germline ends. This CDR3 is built from 15 residues. Germline loops: CDR1 KGHSH, CDR2 LQKENI. The CDR3 DNA is TGTGCCAGCTCACCAGAGATGGCTGGGGCCAACGTCCTGACTTTC. This encodes CASSPEMAGANVLTF.

This chain connects TRBV28 to TRBJ2-3; 9 nucleotides align to TRBD2. The CDR3 has 18 residues. Trimming removed 1 base from V and 3 bases from J; junction bases left unmatched: 11. Germline CDR1 MDHEN, CDR2 SYDVKM. The CDR3 nucleotides are TGTGCCAGCAGTTTATTGGTCCTTAGCGGGAGAGGGACAGATACGCAGTATTTT. Translated: CASSLLVLSGRGTDTQYF.

This chain connects TRBV30 to TRBJ1-5, with TRBD1 as a possible D gene (5 bases). This CDR3 region has 12 residues. V lost 5 bases and J lost 4, with 9 bases in between. CDR1 GTSNPN and CDR2 SVGIG come from the germline V gene (reference sequence). The CDR3: CAWAGTNQPQHF. The CDR3 DNA follows: TGTGCCTGGGCAGGGACTAATCAGCCCCAGCATTTT.